Listed below are T cell receptor beta chains from one sample, sequenced in a study of cytomegalovirus exposure and HLA in healthy donors. Assay: immunoSEQ multiplex PCR; the TCRdb copy retains only in-frame clones and omits some. The sample holds about 100,000 clones, about four fifths seen once. Sequencing was done on a sample of PBMCs. The origin of the receptors is a middle-aged man in good health and CMV-seropositive. The CDR3 runs from the conserved cysteine through the conserved F or W. A D gene is named only where the DNA matches it firmly. Some rows have no size entry. The others give once, few or many, or a class for an expanded clone.

v_call,clone_size,j_call,d_call,cdr3_nt,cdr3_aa
TRBV13,.,TRBJ2-5,.,TGTGCCAGCAGGTGGCGGGGCACGCAAGAGACCCAGTACTTC,CASRWRGTQETQYF
TRBV5-4,.,TRBJ1-2,TRBD1,TGTGCCAGCAGCTTGGACAGGGGGGGAAGAACCTTC,CASSLDRGGRTF
TRBV9,.,TRBJ2-3,.,TGTGCCAGCAGCACAACGAACCCAGCAGATACGCAGTATTTT,CASSTTNPADTQYF
TRBV7-9,.,TRBJ2-7,TRBD1,TGTTCCAGCAGCCGGGACAGCCATTCTACGCAGCAGTACTTC,CSSSRDSHSTQQYF
TRBV5-1,.,TRBJ2-5,TRBD2,TGCGCCAGCAGCCCCTCCGGGACTAGCGGGGGAAGGGAGACCCAGTACTTC,CASSPSGTSGGRETQYF
TRBV7-2,once,TRBJ1-5,.,TGTGCCAGCAGCTCAAGACCTGGGGGCGATCAGCCCCAGCATTTT,CASSSRPGGDQPQHF
TRBV18,.,TRBJ1-2,.,TGTGCCAGCTCACCCGCCTCCGCGAACGAGGGTGGCTACACCTTC,CASSPASANEGGYTF
TRBV6-6,.,TRBJ2-7,.,TGTGCCAGCAGTTACGGAGGGGGCTTGTCCTACGAGCAGTACTTC,CASSYGGGLSYEQYF
TRBV5-6,.,TRBJ2-3,.,TGTGCCAGCAGCCCTGGGGGGGCCGGGGATACGCAGTATTTT,CASSPGGAGDTQYF
TRBV5-1,.,TRBJ2-5,.,TGCGCCAGCAGCTTGGGTTTAGGGGGAAAAGAGACCCAGTACTTC,CASSLGLGGKETQYF
TRBV6-5,.,TRBJ1-1,TRBD1,TGTGCCAGCAGTGACCAGGACAGGGTCACTGAAGCTTTCTTT,CASSDQDRVTEAFF
TRBV5-1,.,TRBJ1-1,TRBD1,TGCGCCAGCAGCTTGACAGGGGGCGAGAGCACTGAAGCTTTCTTT,CASSLTGGESTEAFF
TRBV5-1,.,TRBJ1-5,TRBD1,TGCGCCAGCAGCGCCCAGGGGGCGGGTCAGCCCCAGCATTTT,CASSAQGAGQPQHF
TRBV5-1,once,TRBJ1-3,.,TGCGCCAGCAACTTCTTTCCTGGAAACACCATATATTTT,CASNFFPGNTIYF
TRBV10-3,once,TRBJ2-6,.,TGTGCCATCAGGGATGGAGAAGGTACCAACGTCCTGACTTTC,CAIRDGEGTNVLTF
TRBV6-1,.,TRBJ1-2,.,TGTGCCAGCAGTGAAGCCCATGGGACAACTGGCTACACCTTC,CASSEAHGTTGYTF